This TCR beta chain stems from a study of T cells in tuberculosis listed by TCRdb under 2018. About the investigation overall: The study combined CD1B tetramers and high-throughput TCR immunosequencing to characterize T cells specific for the mycobacterial lipid antigen glucose monomycolate (GMM). On the study overall, not on this receptor specifically: The stringent sort gate may have missed T cells binding the CD1B-GMM tetramer with low affinity.

Because TCR-alpha and TCR-beta chains were sequenced unpaired, no information on chain pairing was available. The immunoSEQ multiplex PCR assay was used to generate TCR libraries, with TCR-beta and/or TCR-alpha/delta assays applied to each sample. Amplified TCR libraries were sequenced on the Illumina high-throughput platform. Regarding the original processing steps: Clustering and dimensionality reduction relied on pairwise TCRdist distances among GMM-specific receptors from T cells that were either sorted ex vivo or expanded in vitro. Sequence motifs defined by gene usage and CDR3 content were checked for enrichment by comparing tetramer-positive and tetramer-negative populations. What TCRdb holds here is the immuneACCESS table cut down to in-frame rearrangements. Part of the clones is not present; checked against another copy, under half of the missing clones reflect an unresolved V gene, and the others are unexplained. Clone size and the V and J calls come from that table; the DNA yielded D and trimming. This sample lists roughly 61,000 clones; roughly 86% were detected once. The top ten hold less than 25% of the sample.

Trimming costs V 0 bases and J 5 bases, and their ends lie 16 bases apart. Sequences LGHNA (CDR1) and YNFKEQ (CDR2) are obtained from the germline V gene. From the cysteine up to the phenylalanine, the CDR3 has a length of 17 residues. Only the CDR3 region is kept as DNA, spanning 51 bases read in frame from base 1. This clone appeared a single time. The record has no base qualities; no much larger clone is one base away. PBMC were thawed, rested overnight, stained with GMM-loaded CD1B tetramer, a Live/Dead dye and anti-CD3, and then sorted on a FACS Aria II. C32 glucose monomycolate purified from Rhodococcus equi was loaded onto CD1B tetramers. Before cryopreservation, the PBMC later used for tetramer sorting had been depleted of CD14-expressing monocytes as part of a separate study. About 100,000 tetramer-negative cells were sorted from each donor and analyzed alongside the tetramer-positive cells. Antigen-specific T cells were sorted from a handful of healthy South African adults using GMM-loaded CD1B tetramers.

This TCR was recovered from an adult woman with latent tuberculosis. The chain was built from TRBV4-2 and TRBJ1-4; perhaps TRBD1 is the D gene, with 5 bases matching. Sequenced: CD1b-GMM tetramer-negative cells sorted from PBMCs. The cell subset or site label, as the study defines it: T cells not binding CD1B-GMM tetramer, sorted from same donor. The nucleotide sequence is TGTGCCAGCAGCCAAGAGAGTTATGCAGGGTGGAATGAAAAACTGTTTTTT. This sequence encodes CASSQESYAGWNEKLFF.